This T cell receptor (beta chain) was identified in a study of T-cell reconstitution after alpha-beta-depleted transplantation in children (dated by TCRdb to 2016 to 2018). Looking at the study overall: The study quantitatively tracked T-cell immune reconstitution after TCRalphabeta/CD19-depleted allogeneic hematopoietic cell transplantation in children using TCR repertoire profiling.

The protocol used for the library was PCR. The sequencing machine was an Illumina HiSeq 2500. Molecular barcoding was employed in the preparation of TCR libraries, with unique molecular identifiers being used to normalize TCRbeta repertoire quantification. Using fastp trimming at Q25 and MiXCR clonotype assembly, TCRdb reanalyzed the public sequencing data and kept in-frame beta chains. For every CDR3 protein sequence, its rows merge into one entry that carries the most common genes and DNA. This sample comprises 350,000 to 450,000 distinct CDR3 sequences, about an eighth of them detected only once. Of the sample, approximately 4.2% falls within the top ten clones. Spanning cysteine to phenylalanine, the CDR3 consists of 12 amino acids. The read is trimmed to its CDR3 DNA, 36 bases read in frame from base 1. CDR1 and CDR2 (SGHAT, FQNNGV) derive from the germline V gene. The junction carries 6 bases between V and J, which are trimmed by 3 bases and 6 bases respectively.

This clonotype was observed many times. The antigen it recognizes is unknown. Nothing much larger sits one base from this clone, and base qualities are not available. Recombination linked TRBV11-2 to TRBJ2-1, with TRBD2 perhaps the D gene, on 5 matching bases. Here the sequenced sample was PBMCs, taken from the stem cell graft. The receptor was isolated from a human donor who donated a stem cell graft to a child with Fanconi anemia. This receptor has the CDR3 CASSFGGNEQFF. The DNA reads TGTGCCAGCAGCTTCGGAGGCAATGAGCAGTTCTTC. The full variable domain, with segments outside the CDR3 supplied by the reference TRBV11-2 and TRBJ2-1 proteins, appears as EAGVAQSPRYKIIEKRQSVAFWCNPISGHATLYWYQQILGQGPKLLIQFQNNGVVDDSQLPKDRFSAERLKGVDSTLKIQPAKLEDSAVYLCASSFGGNEQFFGPGTRLTVL.